These T cell receptor beta chains were read from a single sample in a study of regulatory T cells in long-lasting Graves disease. TCRdb analysed the multiplex PCR reads with MiXCR anew, one entry per CDR3 protein. The top ten clones hold about 6.6% of a sample with approximately 500,000 distinct CDR3 sequences, around a fifth of them seen once. Specimen: peripheral blood mononuclear cells (PBMCs), collected when the disease was refractory, from a patient treated with antithyroid drugs. Receptors originate from a female donor with Graves disease. The CDR3 runs from the conserved cysteine through the conserved F or W. Each record gives: CDR3 length, J gene, V gene, D gene, clone size, CDR3 protein, CDR3 DNA. A D gene is named only where the DNA matches it firmly. Part of the rows lack a size; the others show once, few, many or a class for expanded clones.

cdr3_length: 13; j_call: TRBJ1-2; v_call: TRBV2; d_call: -; clone_size: many; cdr3_aa: CASSAGRSYGYTF; cdr3_nt: TGTGCCAGCTCCGCAGGACGGTCCTATGGCTACACCTTC
cdr3_length: 12; j_call: TRBJ1-1; v_call: TRBV7-8; d_call: -; clone_size: many; cdr3_aa: CASSLETVEAFF; cdr3_nt: TGTGCCAGCAGCTTAGAAACGGTTGAAGCTTTCTTT
cdr3_length: 14; j_call: TRBJ1-5; v_call: TRBV19; d_call: -; clone_size: -; cdr3_aa: CASRYDHRDQPQHF; cdr3_nt: TGTGCCAGTAGGTACGATCACAGGGATCAGCCCCAGCATTTT
cdr3_length: 11; j_call: TRBJ1-1; v_call: TRBV29-1; d_call: -; clone_size: many; cdr3_aa: CSVESTAEAFF; cdr3_nt: TGCAGCGTTGAAAGTACAGCGGAAGCTTTCTTT
cdr3_length: 14; j_call: TRBJ2-5; v_call: TRBV9; d_call: -; clone_size: -; cdr3_aa: CASSVGNLQETQYF; cdr3_nt: TGTGCCAGCAGCGTAGGGAACTTACAAGAGACCCAGTACTTC
cdr3_length: 13; j_call: TRBJ1-4; v_call: TRBV29-1; d_call: TRBD1; clone_size: few; cdr3_aa: CSVDRGTGEKLFF; cdr3_nt: TGCAGCGTGGACAGGGGTACGGGCGAAAAACTGTTTTTT
cdr3_length: 15; j_call: TRBJ1-5; v_call: TRBV25-1; d_call: TRBD1; clone_size: few; cdr3_aa: CASSDGRTGGQPQHF; cdr3_nt: TGTGCCAGCAGTGATGGGAGGACAGGGGGTCAGCCCCAGCATTTT
cdr3_length: 16; j_call: TRBJ2-2; v_call: TRBV14; d_call: -; clone_size: -; cdr3_aa: CASSPLVGANTGELFF; cdr3_nt: TGTGCCAGCAGCCCCCTTGTAGGCGCGAACACCGGGGAGCTGTTTTTT
cdr3_length: 14; j_call: TRBJ1-5; v_call: TRBV19; d_call: -; clone_size: -; cdr3_aa: CASSMARLNQPQHF; cdr3_nt: TGTGCCAGTAGTATGGCCAGGTTGAATCAGCCCCAGCATTTT
cdr3_length: 16; j_call: TRBJ1-6; v_call: TRBV18; d_call: -; clone_size: once; cdr3_aa: CATSPGLGGVDSPLHF; cdr3_nt: TGTGCCACCTCACCAGGATTGGGGGGGGTGGATTCACCCCTCCACTTT
cdr3_length: 15; j_call: TRBJ2-7; v_call: TRBV9; d_call: -; clone_size: -; cdr3_aa: CASSVGWGVRYEQYF; cdr3_nt: TGTGCCAGCAGCGTAGGATGGGGGGTTCGCTACGAGCAGTACTTC
cdr3_length: 14; j_call: TRBJ1-1; v_call: TRBV5-4; d_call: -; clone_size: -; cdr3_aa: CASSHSDRHTEAFF; cdr3_nt: TGTGCCAGCAGCCACTCCGACAGACACACTGAAGCTTTCTTT
cdr3_length: 16; j_call: TRBJ2-2; v_call: TRBV19; d_call: -; clone_size: few; cdr3_aa: CASSVDWFANTGELFF; cdr3_nt: TGTGCCAGTAGTGTAGACTGGTTTGCGAACACCGGGGAGCTGTTTTTT